This T cell receptor (beta chain) was found in a study of cytomegalovirus exposure and HLA in healthy donors (dated by TCRdb to about 2017). Context from the whole study: According to an earlier analysis of a few hundred of the donors, 150 million to 200 million T cells yielded 90 million to 140 million unique TCR beta sequences and about 300 Gb of sequence data. Alongside the repertoire data, information on donor age, sex, ethnicity and CMV serostatus was compiled. A later analysis re-analyzed previously published TCR beta repertoires from 650 to 800 donors and added high-resolution HLA genotyping to study TCR occurrence patterns. Among 398 genotyped donors of the cohort, an average of approximately 240,000 unique TCR beta nucleotide sequences were sequenced per donor, around a sixth of them non-productive. The genetic ancestry cluster associated with self-reported Caucasian donors included over 65% of the roughly 400 genotyped donors. Using immunosequencing, the study profiled T cell repertoires from 640 or so subjects and related those repertoires to cytomegalovirus serostatus. A separate validation cohort of roughly 130 different subjects was used in addition to the roughly 720-subject first cohort. Typing coverage differed by locus: A, B, C, DRB1 and DQB1 were typed in roughly 620-630 donors, DQA1 in approximately 520, DPA1 in roughly 590, and DPB1 in approximately 450. The aim of the study was to test whether cataloging public T cell receptors could identify signatures of past pathogen exposure. Both class I and class II loci were covered by HLA typing, at four-digit resolution. Rather than using new phenotypic data, the later analysis identified candidate immune exposures from TCR beta sequences and from how often those sequences occurred across donors. Approximately 330 gigabases of sequencing data and 70 million to 95 million unique TCR sequences made up an early release that covered around 640 HLA-typed donors. All discovery cohort repertoires had been generated using a single sequencing platform. Genome-wide SNP genotypes for about three fifths of the roughly 670 donors were used in a later genetic analysis, which treated that subset as a discovery cohort. A few DR-DQ haplotypes were treated as single units for association and clustering because of strong linkage in the cohort. High-throughput TCR immunosequencing, statistical association of individual TCRs with disease status, and machine learning were combined to predict cytomegalovirus infection status. An earlier analysis of 587 of the donors applied high-throughput TCR beta sequencing to assess whether each TCR beta V gene segment acted as functional or pseudogenic.

About this clone: Its recognized antigen is unknown. No much larger clone exists at a distance of one base, and base qualities are not known.

What the authors observed across the whole study: Three of the identified cytomegalovirus-associated TCR beta chains were confirmed in vitro to be specific for cytomegalovirus antigens. In a later analysis, TCR association rates were found to vary across HLA loci, with the most associated TCRs seen for DRB1 alleles and the fewest for HLA-C alleles. The 87-base-pair reads could not distinguish some IMGT-functional V segments, including TRBV6-2 and TRBV6-3, so those segments were excluded. A further reported finding was that TCR beta sequences accurately predicted the HLA-A and HLA-B alleles for most subjects in the first cohort. Presence/absence analyses assumed roughly uniform sequencing depth across donors, an assumption that may not hold. A later analysis found that most CMV-associated TCR beta chains appeared HLA-restricted, with HLA associations seemingly driven largely by CMV exposure. Strong co-occurrence of HLA alleles, especially DR and DQ, made assigning TCR associations to individual alleles difficult. In both the original and validation cohorts, the classifier was reported to diagnose cytomegalovirus status with high specificity and sensitivity. In a later analysis, 16,951 TCR beta sequences were associated with specific HLA alleles at a false discovery rate of 0.05. A total of roughly 160 TCR beta chains were listed by the study as associated with cytomegalovirus. Correlated functional status among segregating V segments might reflect linkage disequilibrium, but an unknown experimental factor could not be ruled out. According to the authors, the approach could potentially be generalized to other disease states and immunological phenotypes. CMV serostatus was the only immune exposure information available for the cohort. Because some donors lacked HLA typing at each locus, the association tests relied only on the typed subset. A later analysis found that HLA-associated TCR beta chains were more clonally expanded and had lower generation probabilities than equally common non-associated chains. In a later genetic analysis, fewer N-insertions in productive TCRs were reported among donors in an Asian-associated ancestry cluster than the 666-donor mean. Broadly in line with IMGT annotations, most TCR beta V segments showed up in productive rearrangements about 87% or about 30% of the time in an earlier analysis of under 700 of the donors. An association between a missense DCLRE1C variant and V-gene and J-gene trimming of TCR beta chains was found in a later genetic analysis and replicated in an independent cohort. Across donors, most TCR sequences were observed very rarely, whereas some public TCRs were present in many individuals. Because counts were too low, some 17 rarely observed V segments, including chromosome 9 orphons, were excluded from the earlier analysis of roughly 580 of the donors. According to a later analysis, parvovirus B19, influenza, CMV and Epstein-Barr virus appeared linked to several top co-occurrence clusters. In this cohort, only TCR beta chains were sequenced, and detectable features were limited by the absence of alpha or paired-chain data. A cluster of highly shared sequence variants was judged likely to represent a technical artifact of the sequencing pipeline.

According to the germline V gene, CDR1 reads SGHRS and CDR2 reads YFSETQ. The CDR3 goes from the cysteine to the phenylalanine over 15 residues. Solely the CDR3 DNA is kept, with 45 bases framed from the first base. A distance of 14 bases separates the germline ends of V and J, which lose 4 bases and 1 base respectively. The cohort comprised some 730 healthy bone marrow donors. At the time of sampling, every cohort member was nominally healthy, though immune exposures that went unrecorded were likely present. The donor tested CMV seropositive and was one of the 289 seropositive cohort members. Each donor provided a peripheral blood sample, and peripheral blood mononuclear cells were used for TCR beta sequencing. Genomic DNA was extracted from the blood cell samples with the Qiagen DNeasy Blood Extraction Kit. The method behind the library was the immunoSEQ multiplex PCR assay. For the multiplex PCR, a mixture combining 60 forward primers for TCR Vbeta segments and 13 reverse primers for TCR Jbeta segments was used. The CDR3 region of rearranged TCR beta genes was amplified from genomic DNA with a multiplex PCR assay. The amplified TCR beta libraries were sequenced on the Illumina HiSeq System as 87-base-pair reads. The published analysis was carried out like this. In a later analysis, tens of millions of unique TCR beta chains were counted across the 500 to 850 repertoires, and roughly 10 million of these chains were shared by at least two donors. To remove PCR and sequencing errors, raw reads were error-corrected and collapsed into unique sequences using a nearest-neighbor algorithm that merged closely related sequences. To assign V, D and J gene segments, CDR3 sequences were aligned to IMGT reference sequences. For a sequence to be retained, at least a six-nucleotide match to both a V gene segment and a J gene segment was required. Rearrangements were classified as productive when the CDR3 lacked stop codons and remained in frame with V and J, and all other rearrangements were classified as non-productive. Following IMGT convention, CDR3 was defined as the stretch from the second conserved V-encoded cysteine to the conserved J-encoded phenylalanine. Sequences without an unambiguous match to a single V gene segment were excluded from the earlier analysis of about 600 of the donors. An earlier analysis of 500 to 600 of the donors classified V segments as functional when productive rearrangements were above 56.7% and as segregating when the standard deviation between donors was above 5%. A statistical classification framework was developed to diagnose cytomegalovirus status using the catalog of TCR beta chain sequences. V and J gene assignment, in a later analysis, came from comparing TCR nucleotide sequences with IMGT/GENE-DB human TR gene sequences. In a later analysis, CDR3 sequences and most-parsimonious VDJ recombination scenarios were assigned using the TCRdist pipeline. A later analysis defined each TCR beta chain by its CDR3 amino acid sequence plus V-gene family, and excluded reads lacking a unique V-gene family. In a later analysis, several hundred highly shared, low-generation-probability nucleotide sequences were removed to address suspected cross-contamination and a sequencing artifact. In a later analysis, a clonal expansion index for each public chain was calculated from normalized within-repertoire ranks of inferred template counts. Generation probabilities in a later analysis came from a VDJ recombination model fitted to out-of-frame rearrangements, and those results were checked against IGoR. In a later analysis, hypergeometric tests were used to score TCR-TCR, TCR-HLA and TCR-CMV co-occurrence, with a repertoire-size bias correction applied to TCR pairs. In a later analysis, false discovery rates were estimated by permuting HLA or CMV assignments 20 times. In a later analysis, co-occurring TCRs were grouped using DBSCAN, and TCRdist sequence similarity was added for clustering within HLA-allele-positive subsets. Repertoires with fewer than 30,000 or more than 120,000 public chains were left out of co-occurrence clustering, as were about 5 repertoires with anomalous nucleotide sharing. TCRdb limited this immuneACCESS table to in-frame rearrangements with V and J called. A share of clones is missing; checked studies link under half to unresolved V genes, and the rest is unexplained. Clone size and the V and J calls come from that table; the DNA yielded D and trimming. The sample has around 99,000 clones on record, 76% of them singletons. The ten largest account for less than 9.5% of the sample.

The specimen sequenced was PBMCs. The receptor was derived from a woman in her forties or fifties in good health and CMV-seropositive. The chain is assembled from TRBV5-1 and TRBJ2-5; a weak D assignment points to TRBD2 (6 bases agree). The CDR3 loop reads CASSTLAEPQETQYF. In nucleotide form, the sequence is TGCGCCAGCAGCACCTTAGCGGAGCCCCAAGAGACCCAGTACTTC.